This passage covers 22 T cell receptor beta chains from one sample sequenced in a study of metastatic and nonmetastatic thyroid tumors (dated by TCRdb to the early 2020s). Receptor amplification or capture employed PCR. Sequencing was carried out with an Illumina HiSeq 4000. TCRdb's own reprocessing of the public reads used fastp at Q25 and MiXCR and kept productive beta chains. In this sample the table shows just over 40,000 clones, 10% to 12% of which occur a single time. Under 30% of the sample is held by the ten biggest clonotypes. None of the patients had been given any treatment before thyroid surgery. Sequencing was carried out using blood. Every receptor here comes from a female donor with papillary thyroid cancer or a benign thyroid nodule (not recorded which). Some clones in this sample may be carry-over from other donors' samples.

V and J are TRBV5-1 and TRBJ1-1; possible D gene TRBD1, 6 bases. There are 14 residues in the CDR3. Trimming took off 4 bases at V and 1 base at J, with 11 bases between the two ends. CDR1 is SGHRS and CDR2 is YFSETQ in the germline V gene. DNA for the CDR3: TGCGCCAGCAGCCCCGGGGACACGAACACTGAAGCTTTCTTT. Amino acids: CASSPGDTNTEAFF.

For this clone: A much larger clone sits a single nucleotide away, making a read error possible. This CDR3 reads CASRHAGGTDTQYF. CDR3 nucleotides: TGTGCCAGCAGACACGCGGGAGGGACAGATACGCAGTATTTT. The chain carries TRBV3-1 and TRBJ2-3; 9 bases agree with TRBD2. The CDR3 has 14 amino acids. Germline assignment: CDR1 LGHDT and CDR2 YNNKEL (reference sequence). After removal of 6 bases from V and 3 bases from J, the junction contained 4 bases not matched to a gene.

This clone was seen at least ten times. The gene calls are TRBV30 and TRBJ2-1; 11 positions match TRBD1. In germline, CDR1 is GTSNPN, CDR2 SVGIG (reference sequence). This CDR3 comprises 14 residues. The ends lost 6 bases at V and 5 bases at J; junction bases unmatched: 6. The CDR3 loop reads CACYRDRGNNEQFF. The CDR3 nucleotides read TGTGCCTGCTACCGGGACAGGGGGAACAATGAGCAGTTCTTC.

This clone was seen many times. This chain joins TRBV24-1 and TRBJ1-2; possible D gene TRBD1, 5 bases. In germline, CDR1 is KGHDR, CDR2 SFDVKD. The CDR3 has 16 residues. V was clipped by 2 bases and J by 6 bases, with 18 bases between them. The CDR3 region is CATSDSRPAGHDGYTF. The CDR3 DNA reads TGTGCCACCAGTGATTCACGCCCGGCAGGGCATGATGGCTACACCTTC.

This clone was counted many times. The chain is built from TRBV20-1 and TRBJ2-1; 7 bases agree with TRBD2. The CDR3 totals 16 residues. Unmatched junction bases numbered 6, after V lost 0 bases and J lost 1 base. Germline CDR1 and CDR2: DFQATT and SNEGSKA (reference sequence). The CDR3 bases are TGCAGTGCTAGAGAGCCGTCTAGCGGTTCCTACAATGAGCAGTTCTTC. This translates into CSAREPSSGSYNEQFF.

This clone was counted at least ten times. V and J are TRBV20-1 and TRBJ2-7, with TRBD1 matching over 7 bases. The V gene end was trimmed by 3 bases and the J gene end by 0 bases; junction bases not matched to a gene: 5. The CDR3 extends over 14 amino acids. Germline CDR1 DFQATT, CDR2 SNEGSKA (reference sequence). CDR3: CSASGTANSYEQYF. In nucleotides, the CDR3 is TGCAGTGCTAGCGGGACAGCCAACTCCTACGAGCAGTACTTC.

V gene TRBV20-1 combines with J gene TRBJ2-7; D is possibly TRBD1 (6 bases). V lost 4 bases and J lost 5, with 18 bases in between. From germline, CDR1 is DFQATT and CDR2 SNEGSKA (reference sequence). The length of the CDR3 is 14 residues. The CDR3 DNA sequence: TGCAGTGCTAAAGGGGGTCTCGGGTGGAACGAGCAGTACTTC. This codes for CSAKGGLGWNEQYF.

This clone has at least ten counts. The chain has TRBV7-9 and TRBJ2-1, with D possibly TRBD2 on 7 matching bases. This CDR3 contains 15 residues. The V and J ends lost 3 bases and 4 bases respectively, with 13 bases between them. The germline gives CDR1 SEHNR, CDR2 FQNEAQ (reference sequence). CDR3 protein: CASSFVKGGYNEQFF. The CDR3, as DNA: TGTGCCAGCAGCTTTGTCAAGGGGGGGTACAATGAGCAGTTCTTC.

Comment on this clone: Being one base from a much bigger clone, this may be a read error. The rearrangement joins TRBV12-3 or TRBV12-4 to TRBJ2-2; 7 nucleotides line up with TRBD1. The CDR3 has 16 amino acids. CDR3: CANSFPRTGNTGELFF. The CDR3 bases are TGTGCCAACAGTTTCCCCCGGACAGGGAACACCGGGGAGCTGTTTTTT.

Notes on this clone: A much larger clone sits a single nucleotide away, making a read error possible. The same CDR3 can be traced to other DNA sequences in this sample. The J gene is TRBJ2-7, the V gene TRBV5-1, with D perhaps TRBD1 (5 bases). Germline CDR1 SGHRS, CDR2 YFSETQ. This CDR3 is built from 13 residues. The CDR3 spells CASSFPRVHEQYF. The CDR3 coding sequence is TGTGCCAGCAGCTTTCCCAGGGTTCACGAGCAGTACTTT. The full variable domain, with the rest looked up from reference TRBV5-1 and TRBJ2-7, is KAGVTQTPRYLIKTRGQQVTLSCSPISGHRSVSWYQQTPGQGLQFLFEYFSETQRNKGNFPGRFSGRQFSNSRSEMNVSTLELGDSALYLCASSFPRVHEQYFGPGTRLTVT.

This clone was counted many times. The chain carries TRBV5-5 and TRBJ2-5; 13 nucleotides line up with TRBD2. The CDR3 runs 16 residues. V was clipped by 2 bases and J by 5 bases; unmatched bases: 6. The germline CDR1 and CDR2 sequences are SGHKS and YYEKEE (reference sequence). CDR3 amino acids: CASSFRTSGSRETQYF. The CDR3 region has the DNA TGTGCCAGCAGCTTCCGGACTAGCGGGAGTCGTGAGACCCAGTACTTC.

This clone was found many times. The rearrangement links TRBV2 to TRBJ2-1; perhaps TRBD1 as D (6 bases). V lost 5 bases, J lost 0 bases, and 14 bases lay in between. CDR1 and CDR2 (germline): SNHLY, FYNNEI. The CDR3 consists of 16 residues. The CDR3 spells CASSLRDNYSYNEQFF. The CDR3 nucleotides read TGTGCCAGCAGTCTCCGGGACAATTACTCCTACAATGAGCAGTTCTTC. The full variable domain, in which reference TRBV2 and TRBJ2-1 provide the parts outside the CDR3, is EPEVTQTPSHQVTQMGQEVILRCVPISNHLYFYWYRQILGQKVEFLVSFYNNEISEKSEIFDDQFSVERPDGSNFTLKIRSTKLEDSAMYFCASSLRDNYSYNEQFFGPGTRLTVL.

This clone is a singleton in its sample. V is TRBV3-1 and J is TRBJ2-1; possibly TRBD2 for D (5 bases). The CDR3 is 16 residues long. Trimming took 1 base from V and 2 from J, leaving 12 bases between them. Germline values: CDR1 LGHDT, CDR2 YNNKEL (reference sequence). For the CDR3, the DNA is TGTGCCAGCAGCCAAGGCAAACGGGAACCCTACAATGAGCAGTTCTTC. This gives the protein CASSQGKREPYNEQFF.

This clone has a count of ten or more. The chain combines TRBV18 with TRBJ2-2; D unresolved. The CDR3 runs 16 residues. The germline gives CDR1 KGHSH, CDR2 LQKENI. V was pared by 3 bases and J by 1 base, with 12 bases between. The CDR3 nucleotides read TGTGCCAGCTCACCTGGACGCGATCGGAACACCGGGGAGCTGTTTTTT. Translated: CASSPGRDRNTGELFF.

Comment on this clone: A much bigger clone sits one base away, suggesting this may be a read error. The gene calls are TRBV7-9 and TRBJ2-7; 10 bases line up with TRBD1. V lost 5 bases, J lost 5 bases, and 9 bases stayed unmatched. The CDR3 runs to 15 residues. The germline V gene encodes CDR1 SEHNR and CDR2 FQNEAQ (reference sequence). The DNA of the CDR3 is TGTGCCAGCAGCCAACCCCTGGACAGGGGGAACGAGCAGTACTTC. Amino acids: CASSQPLDRGNEQYF.

As to this clone: Being one base from a much bigger clone, this may be a read error. The chain employs TRBV5-1 and TRBJ1-1; D is uncertain. There are 13 residues in the CDR3. CDR1 is SGHRS and CDR2 is YFSETQ in the germline V gene. V gave up 3 bases and J gave up 1 base, with 7 bases separating them. CDR3 residues: CASSSHGNTEAFF. The CDR3 DNA reads TGCGCCAGCAGCTCACACGGGAACACTGAAGCTTTCTTT.

Many counts were recorded for this clone. This sequence joins TRBV30 and TRBJ2-7; tentative D call: TRBD2 (7 bases). The CDR3 covers 12 residues. V was shortened by 8 bases and J by 9 bases, with 20 bases between the two germline ends. Germline-derived CDR1 and CDR2 are GTSNPN and SVGIG (reference sequence). The CDR3 nucleotides are TGTGCCGGACTAACGGGGGGCGTGGGGCAGTACTTC. Translating gives CAGLTGGVGQYF.

The genes are TRBV5-1 and TRBJ2-5; 7 bases match TRBD1. Trimming at V came to 4 bases and at J to 5 bases, leaving 11 bases not matched to a gene. This CDR3 is 15 amino acids long. Germline V lookup: CDR1 SGHRS, CDR2 YFSETQ. In DNA form, the CDR3 reads TGCGCCAGCAGCCTTACGACAGGGATGCGGGAGACCCAGTACTTC. Its translation: CASSLTTGMRETQYF.

This clone was counted many times. The CDR3 coding sequence is TGTGCCAGCAGCGTTAGCGGGGTCTCCTACGAGCAGTACTTC. Its protein product is CASSVSGVSYEQYF. J is TRBJ2-7 and V is TRBV9; TRBD2 agrees at 8 bases. The germline V gene has CDR1 SGDLS and CDR2 YYNGEE. This CDR3 has 14 residues. V lost 2 bases, J lost 0 bases, and 1 base stayed unmatched.

This clone was picked up many times. The chain carries TRBV20-1 and TRBJ1-4; D is possibly TRBD1 (5 bases). V was pared by 5 bases and J by 8 bases, with 15 bases between. Germline lookup yields CDR1 DFQATT and CDR2 SNEGSKA (reference sequence). The CDR3 has 13 amino acids. Written as DNA, the CDR3 is TGCAGTGCTGTAGACGGGGGGAGAGAAAAACTGTTTTTT. Amino acid sequence: CSAVDGGREKLFF.

In this sample, this clone turned up many times. V is TRBV6-1 and J is TRBJ2-2; no firm D call. V lost 6 bases and J lost 1, with 12 bases in between. The CDR3 runs to 15 residues. Germline V gene lookup returns CDR1 MNHNS and CDR2 SASEGT. The CDR3 coding sequence is TGTGCCAGCAGCCCCCCAACTTTGAACACCGGGGAGCTGTTTTTT. It codes for CASSPPTLNTGELFF.

This clone has a handful of counts. This CDR3 is also generated by other DNA sequences in the sample. V gene TRBV5-4 combines with J gene TRBJ2-3; 7 bases are a match to TRBD2. The V gene end was trimmed by 2 bases and the J gene end by 6 bases; junction bases not matched to a gene: 12. The CDR3 runs to 16 residues. Per germline, CDR1 SGHNT and CDR2 YYREEE (reference sequence). CDR3 loop: CASSFGGQTSWDTQYF. CDR3 nucleotides: TGTGCCAGCAGCTTCGGGGGTCAGACTAGCTGGGATACGCAGTATTTT.